This passage covers 24 T cell receptor beta chains from one sample sequenced in a study of cytomegalovirus exposure and HLA in healthy donors. The study ran its PCR with 60 Vbeta and 13 Jbeta primers. Profiling relied on immunoSEQ multiplex PCR, and the TCRdb table lists in-frame clones only, not all of them. The sample consists of 180,000 or so clones, 77% of them appearing once. The sample was PBMCs. These receptor sequences come from a man in his late teens or twenties in good health and CMV-seronegative.

The chain uses TRBV7-2 and TRBJ2-1, with D possibly being TRBD2 (6 bases). The CDR3 is 15 amino acids. The V end was cut by 5 bases, the J end by 4 bases, with 15 bases between. CDR1 is SGHTA and CDR2 is FQGNSA in the germline V gene. CDR3 sequence reads: CASSIDAGRYNEQFF. The DNA for the CDR3 is TGTGCCAGCAGCATCGACGCAGGGAGGTACAATGAGCAGTTCTTC.

CDR3: CAWGRGGYTF. The CDR3 DNA reads as TGTGCCTGGGGGCGGGGCGGCTACACCTTC. V is TRBV30 and J is TRBJ1-2; TRBD1 might be the D (5 bases). Germline V CDR1 and CDR2: GTSNPN, SVGIG (reference sequence). CDR3 length equals 10 residues. The V and J ends lost 5 bases and 8 bases respectively, with 9 bases between them.

This rearrangement joins TRBV7-9 to TRBJ1-1; 10 bases agree with TRBD1. Germline assignment: CDR1 SEHNR and CDR2 FQNEAQ (reference sequence). This CDR3 has 18 amino acids. With 1 base clipped from V and 0 bases from J, the junction kept 8 bases outside the gene matches. The CDR3 nucleotides read TGTGCCAGCAGCTTAGACACGCATGGACAGGGGGTGAACACTGAAGCTTTCTTT. Translation gives CASSLDTHGQGVNTEAFF.

This chain joins TRBV7-2 and TRBJ2-7; D is possibly TRBD1 (6 bases). The CDR3 sequence is 15 residues long. Looked up from germline, CDR1 is SGHTA and CDR2 is FQGNSA. V lost 4 bases to trimming and J lost 6 bases, with 19 bases between them. Written as DNA, the CDR3 is TGTGCCAGCAGCTCTAACCAGGGGTCAGGAGGCGAGCAGTACTTC. The encoded protein is CASSSNQGSGGEQYF.

This chain uses TRBV13 with TRBJ1-1; maybe TRBD1 (6 bases). The CDR3 spans 14 residues. V lost 5 bases and J 9 bases, leaving 19 bases between the germline ends. The V gene's germline CDR1 is PRHDT and CDR2 FYEKMQ (reference sequence). The CDR3 bases are TGTGCCAGCAGCGCAGATCCGGGACAAAGGAAAGCTTTCTTT. As protein: CASSADPGQRKAFF.

The rearrangement uses TRBV11-3 and TRBJ2-2; possible D gene TRBD1, 6 bases. Trimming shortened V by 4 bases and J by 2 bases, and 17 bases separated the two germline ends. The CDR3 contains 17 residues. Germline-derived CDR1 and CDR2 are SGHNT and YENEEA. The CDR3 is CASSSSRGRGNTGELFF. CDR3 sequence (DNA): TGTGCCAGCAGCTCCAGTCGGGGCAGGGGAAACACCGGGGAGCTGTTTTTT.

Of note for this clone: This CDR3 is also generated by other DNA sequences in the sample. This chain joins TRBV5-1 and TRBJ2-2; 10 nucleotides line up with TRBD1. The CDR3 has 16 residues. Germline V CDR1 and CDR2: SGHRS, YFSETQ. V was pared by 0 bases and J by 5 bases, with 4 bases of the junction left unmatched. CDR3 sequence reads: CASSLGQGARTGELFF. Written as DNA, the CDR3 is TGCGCCAGCAGCTTGGGACAGGGGGCGCGGACCGGGGAGCTGTTTTTT.

The chain joins TRBV27 to TRBJ1-1, with D perhaps matching TRBD1 (6 bases). Germline loops: CDR1 MNHEY, CDR2 SMNVEV (reference sequence). The CDR3 is made up of 15 amino acids. Trimming removed 2 bases from V and 0 bases from J, with 10 bases in between. The CDR3 here is CASSLHQGMNTEAFF. The CDR3 coding sequence is TGTGCCAGCAGTTTACATCAGGGGATGAACACTGAAGCTTTCTTT.

This chain joins TRBV5-6 and TRBJ2-5; D may be TRBD2 (5 bases). The CDR3 has 13 residues. Germline V lookup: CDR1 SGHDT, CDR2 YYEEEE. Trimming left V 4 bases short and J 5 bases short, with 12 bases between. CDR3 DNA sequence: TGTGCCAGCAGCCTTACTAGTGGGGAGACCCAGTACTTC. Encoded protein: CASSLTSGETQYF.

The genes are TRBV12-5 and TRBJ2-7; D uncertain. CDR1 LGHNT and CDR2 FRNRAP come from the germline V gene. This CDR3 has 12 amino acids. Trimming removed 2 bases from V and 2 bases from J, with 4 bases in between. The CDR3 is CASGLTAYEQYF. As DNA, the CDR3 is TGTGCTAGTGGTTTGACAGCCTACGAGCAGTACTTC.

CDR3 loop: CASSLAGQGKGGYTF. Here the CDR3 DNA reads TGTGCCAGCAGCTTAGCGGGACAGGGCAAGGGGGGCTACACCTTC. This chain joins TRBV7-9 and TRBJ1-2; 9 nucleotides agree with TRBD1. From germline, CDR1 is SEHNR and CDR2 FQNEAQ (reference sequence). Unmatched junction bases numbered 7, after V lost 0 bases and J lost 8 bases. This CDR3 comprises 15 residues.

This clone was seen just once. The rearrangement links TRBV30 to TRBJ2-7; D is perhaps TRBD1 (5 bases). Germline CDR1 reads GTSNPN; CDR2 reads SVGIG (reference sequence). The CDR3 is 14 amino acids. V gave up 0 bases and J gave up 5 bases, with 14 bases separating them. CDR3 DNA: TGTGCCTGGAGTGTGATAGCAGGGTACCACGAGCAGTACTTC. Protein sequence: CAWSVIAGYHEQYF.

This clone was found once. The chain uses TRBV27 and TRBJ2-6; 9 nucleotides align to TRBD1. The CDR3 runs 17 residues. V trimming: 4 bases; J trimming: 0 bases; junction bases outside the gene matches: 4. Germline V gives CDR1 MNHEY, CDR2 SMNVEV (reference sequence). CDR3 in amino acids: CASSWTGANSGANVLTF. The CDR3 DNA is TGTGCCAGCAGTTGGACAGGGGCTAACTCTGGGGCCAACGTCCTGACTTTC.

This chain uses TRBV7-2 with TRBJ1-1; 8 positions match TRBD1. The CDR3 is 16 residues long. J gave up 4 bases and V 5 bases, and 12 bases lay outside the gene matches. The V gene's germline CDR1 is SGHTA and CDR2 FQGNSA. The chain's CDR3 is CASSRKTTTGATEAFF. Here the CDR3 DNA reads TGTGCCAGCAGCCGAAAAACGACGACAGGGGCCACTGAAGCTTTCTTT.

The rearrangement uses TRBV7-3 and TRBJ1-5, with 8 bases identical to TRBD1. The trim removed 5 bases at V and 4 bases at J, leaving 10 bases unmatched. The CDR3 totals 16 residues. Germline assignment: CDR1 SGHTA and CDR2 FQGTGA. The CDR3, as DNA: TGTGCCAGCAGCCACTCCGACAGGGGAGTAAATCAGCCCCAGCATTTT. This translates into CASSHSDRGVNQPQHF.

Only a few counts were recorded for this clone. The rearrangement joins TRBV10-3 to TRBJ1-2; possible D gene TRBD1, 6 bases. The CDR3 consists of 13 residues. In germline, CDR1 is ENHRY, CDR2 SYGVKD. Between the trimmed V and J ends, which lost 6 bases and 5 bases, there was a span of 13 bases. This chain's CDR3 is CAISLGHQYGYTF. DNA for the CDR3: TGTGCCATCAGCCTGGGACACCAATATGGCTACACCTTC.

This rearrangement joins TRBV6-5 to TRBJ2-7; TRBD1 agrees at 9 bases. Germline trimming cut 0 bases from V and 3 bases from J; bases unmatched to any gene: 3. The germline V gene has CDR1 MNHEY and CDR2 SVGAGI. CDR3 length: 15 residues. CDR3 amino acids: CASSYSTGGFYEQYF. The CDR3 DNA is TGTGCCAGCAGTTACTCAACAGGGGGCTTCTACGAGCAGTACTTC.

The CDR3 sequence: CASRLLASETQYF. For the CDR3, the DNA is TGCGCCAGCAGACTACTAGCGTCCGAGACCCAGTACTTC. The chain has TRBV5-1 and TRBJ2-5; 7 bases are a match to TRBD2. V dropped 5 bases and J dropped 5; count of bases not matched to a gene: 6. The CDR3 is 13 residues long. Per germline, CDR1 SGHRS and CDR2 YFSETQ.

This chain links TRBV7-9 with TRBJ2-7, with unresolved D. Trimming pared 5 bases from V and 1 base from J, leaving 9 bases between. Germline V gene data show CDR1 as SEHNR and CDR2 as FQNEAQ (reference sequence). The CDR3 has 13 amino acids. CDR3 sequence: CASSQTPSYEQYF. The CDR3 DNA is TGTGCCAGCAGCCAGACTCCGTCCTACGAGCAGTACTTC.

V gene TRBV6-6 combines with J gene TRBJ2-7; 9 positions agree with TRBD2. The junction had 9 bases not matched to a gene; V was cut back by 8 bases and J by 1 base. Germline CDR1 MNHNY, CDR2 SVGAGI (reference sequence). The CDR3 extends over 15 amino acids. CDR3 residues: CASQPASGISYEQYF. For the CDR3, the DNA is TGTGCCAGCCAACCGGCTAGCGGGATTTCCTACGAGCAGTACTTC.

The chain combines TRBV13 with TRBJ1-2; weak D call: TRBD1 (5 bases). CDR1 PRHDT and CDR2 FYEKMQ come from the germline V gene (reference sequence). The CDR3 length is 14 residues. V lost 5 bases to trimming and J lost 4 bases, with 14 bases between them. The CDR3 bases are TGTGCCAGCAGCAGCATTGGGGACTTCTATGGCTACACCTTC. Its protein product is CASSSIGDFYGYTF.

The chain employs TRBV6-1 and TRBJ2-4; TRBD1 is a possible D gene (6 bases). The CDR3 runs to 17 residues. Trimming stripped 1 base from V and 2 bases from J, with 15 bases between. Germline loops: CDR1 MNHNS, CDR2 SASEGT. CDR3 DNA: TGTGCCAGCAGTGAAGACAATGACAGGCTAACCAAAAACATTCAGTACTTC. Amino acid sequence: CASSEDNDRLTKNIQYF.

Only a few counts were recorded for this clone. The gene calls are TRBV2 and TRBJ1-5, with 7 bases lining up with TRBD1. The CDR3 totals 15 residues. CDR1 SNHLY and CDR2 FYNNEI come from the germline V gene. V lost 6 bases and J lost 1; bases outside the gene matches: 6. In nucleotides, the CDR3 is TGTGCCAGCAGCGGACAGGATGGGAGCAATCAGCCCCAGCATTTT. Translation: CASSGQDGSNQPQHF.

The chain carries TRBV7-2 and TRBJ1-2, with D perhaps matching TRBD1 (6 bases). V gave up 3 bases and J gave up 2 bases, with 16 bases separating them. Germline lookup yields CDR1 SGHTA and CDR2 FQGNSA. The CDR3 sequence is 16 residues long. Here the CDR3 reads CASSFVTGIQNYGYTF. CDR3 nucleotide sequence: TGTGCCAGCAGCTTCGTCACAGGGATCCAAAACTATGGCTACACCTTC.